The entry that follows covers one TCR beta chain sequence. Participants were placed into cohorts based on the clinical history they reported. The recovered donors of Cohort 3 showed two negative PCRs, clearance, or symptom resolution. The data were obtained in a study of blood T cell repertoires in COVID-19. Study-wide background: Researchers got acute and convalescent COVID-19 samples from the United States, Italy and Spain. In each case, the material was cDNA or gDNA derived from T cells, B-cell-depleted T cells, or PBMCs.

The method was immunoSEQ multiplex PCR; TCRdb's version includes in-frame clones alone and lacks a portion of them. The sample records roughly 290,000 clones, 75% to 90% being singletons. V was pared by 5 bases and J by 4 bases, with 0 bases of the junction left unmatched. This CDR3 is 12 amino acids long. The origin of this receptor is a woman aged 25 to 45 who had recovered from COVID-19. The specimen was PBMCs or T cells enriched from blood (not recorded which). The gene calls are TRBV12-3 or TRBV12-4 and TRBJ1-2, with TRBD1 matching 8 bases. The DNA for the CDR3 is TGTGCCAGCAGTGGACAGGGCTATGGCTACACCTTC. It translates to CASSGQGYGYTF.